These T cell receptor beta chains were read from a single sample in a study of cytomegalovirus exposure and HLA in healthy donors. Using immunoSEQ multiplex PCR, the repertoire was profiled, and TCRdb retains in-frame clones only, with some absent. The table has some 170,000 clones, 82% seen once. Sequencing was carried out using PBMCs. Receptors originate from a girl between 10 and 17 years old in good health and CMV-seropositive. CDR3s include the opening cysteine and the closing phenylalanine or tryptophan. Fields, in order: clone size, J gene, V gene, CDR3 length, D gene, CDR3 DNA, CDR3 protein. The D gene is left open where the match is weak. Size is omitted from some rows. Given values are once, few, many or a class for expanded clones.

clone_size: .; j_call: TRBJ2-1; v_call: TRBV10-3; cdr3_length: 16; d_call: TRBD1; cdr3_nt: TGTGCCATCAGGAGGGGGGACAGGCCGACCGGCGATGAGCAGTTCTTC; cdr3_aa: CAIRRGDRPTGDEQFF
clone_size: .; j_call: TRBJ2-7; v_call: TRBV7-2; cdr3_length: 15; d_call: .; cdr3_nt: TGTGCCAGCAACCAAGGGATCGGCAGGGCCTACGAGCAGTACTTC; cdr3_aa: CASNQGIGRAYEQYF
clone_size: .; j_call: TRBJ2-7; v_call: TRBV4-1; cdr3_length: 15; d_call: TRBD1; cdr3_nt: TGCGCCAGCAGCCCGATCTTTCAGGGGGCTTACGAGCAGTACTTC; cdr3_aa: CASSPIFQGAYEQYF
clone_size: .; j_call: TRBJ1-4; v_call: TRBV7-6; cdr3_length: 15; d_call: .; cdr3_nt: TGTGCCAGCAGCTTAATGGAGGGGACTAATGAAAAACTGTTTTTT; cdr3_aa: CASSLMEGTNEKLFF
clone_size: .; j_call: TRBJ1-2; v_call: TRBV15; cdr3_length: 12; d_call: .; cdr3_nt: TGTGCCACCAGCAGCACAGGGTATGGCTACACCTTC; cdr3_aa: CATSSTGYGYTF
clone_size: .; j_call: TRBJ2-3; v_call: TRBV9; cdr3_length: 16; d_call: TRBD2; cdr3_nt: TGTGCCAGCAGCCCACAAGCGGGAGGGTTCACAGATACGCAGTATTTT; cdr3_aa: CASSPQAGGFTDTQYF
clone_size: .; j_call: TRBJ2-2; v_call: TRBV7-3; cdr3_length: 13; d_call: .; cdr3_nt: TGTGCCAGCGCGCTAACGAACACCGGGGAGCTGTTTTTT; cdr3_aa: CASALTNTGELFF
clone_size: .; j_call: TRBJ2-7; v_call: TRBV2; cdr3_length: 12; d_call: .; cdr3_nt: TGTGCCAGCAGTGGGGACATCTACGAGCAGTACTTC; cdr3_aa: CASSGDIYEQYF
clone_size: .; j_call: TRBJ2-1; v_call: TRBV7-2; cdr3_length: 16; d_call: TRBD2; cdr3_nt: TGTGCCAGCAGCTTAGACGGGGGGGCCATATACAATGAGCAGTTCTTC; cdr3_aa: CASSLDGGAIYNEQFF
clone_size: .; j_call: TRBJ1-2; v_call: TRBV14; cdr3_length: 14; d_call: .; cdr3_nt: TGTGCCAGCAGCCAAGCAGCAGGGCCCTATGGCTACACCTTC; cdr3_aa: CASSQAAGPYGYTF
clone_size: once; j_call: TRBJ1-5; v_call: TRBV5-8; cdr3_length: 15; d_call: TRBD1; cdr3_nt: TGTGCCAGCAGCAAGGGACAGGGGGGGTGGCAGCCCCAGCATTTT; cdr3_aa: CASSKGQGGWQPQHF
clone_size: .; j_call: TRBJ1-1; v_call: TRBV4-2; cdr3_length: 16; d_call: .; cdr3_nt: TGTGCCAGCAGCCAAGAAGGGGCAGGAACGAACACTGAAGCTTTCTTT; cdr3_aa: CASSQEGAGTNTEAFF
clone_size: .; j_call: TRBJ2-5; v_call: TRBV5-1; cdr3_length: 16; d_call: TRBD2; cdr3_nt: TGCGCCAGCAGCTTGGTAATAGCGGGAGGGCAAGAGACCCAGTACTTC; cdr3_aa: CASSLVIAGGQETQYF
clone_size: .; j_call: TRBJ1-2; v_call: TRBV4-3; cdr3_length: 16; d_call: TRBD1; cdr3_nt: TGCGCCAGCAGCCAAGATCCGACAGGGCTGGGCTATGGCTACACCTTC; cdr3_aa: CASSQDPTGLGYGYTF
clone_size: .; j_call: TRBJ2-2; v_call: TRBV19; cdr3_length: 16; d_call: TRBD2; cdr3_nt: TGTGCCAGTAGGGACCTAGCGGGAGCGAACACCGGGGAGCTGTTTTTT; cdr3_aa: CASRDLAGANTGELFF
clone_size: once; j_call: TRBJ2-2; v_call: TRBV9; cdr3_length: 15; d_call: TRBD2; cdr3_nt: TGTGCCAGCAGCGTAGGCGGGAGAGGCACCGGGGAGCTGTTTTTT; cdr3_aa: CASSVGGRGTGELFF
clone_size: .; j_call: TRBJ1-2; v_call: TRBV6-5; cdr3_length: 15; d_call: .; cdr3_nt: TGTGCCAGCAGCCGCGTGGGAGGGGCGGGCTATGGCTACACCTTC; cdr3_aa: CASSRVGGAGYGYTF
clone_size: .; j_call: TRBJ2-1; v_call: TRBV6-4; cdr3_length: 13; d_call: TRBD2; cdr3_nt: TGTGCCAGCAGTTCTAGCGGGAGGGATGAGCAGTTCTTC; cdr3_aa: CASSSSGRDEQFF
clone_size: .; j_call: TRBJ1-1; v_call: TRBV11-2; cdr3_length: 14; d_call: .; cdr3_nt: TGTGCCAGCAGCTTAGAGGCCCGCGGTGAAATAGCTTTCTTT; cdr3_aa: CASSLEARGEIAFF
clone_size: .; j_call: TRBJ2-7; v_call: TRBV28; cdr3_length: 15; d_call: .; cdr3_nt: TGTGCCAGCAGTACGGGTCGCCTCAATTCCTACGAGCAGTACTTC; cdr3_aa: CASSTGRLNSYEQYF
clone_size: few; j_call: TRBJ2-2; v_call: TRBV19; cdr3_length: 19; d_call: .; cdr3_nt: TGTGCCAGTAGTTCCCCCCCCACGCGGGAAATAGCGAACACCGGGGAGCTGTTTTTT; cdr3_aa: CASSSPPTREIANTGELFF
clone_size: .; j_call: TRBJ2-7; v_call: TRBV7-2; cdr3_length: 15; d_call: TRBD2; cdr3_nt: TGTGCCAGCAGCTTAGAGGCGGGGGGCGGCTACGAGCAGTACTTC; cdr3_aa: CASSLEAGGGYEQYF
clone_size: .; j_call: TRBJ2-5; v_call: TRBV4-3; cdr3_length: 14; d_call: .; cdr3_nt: TGCGCCAGCAGCCAAGATCGTGGAGGGGAGACCCAGTACTTC; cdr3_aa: CASSQDRGGETQYF
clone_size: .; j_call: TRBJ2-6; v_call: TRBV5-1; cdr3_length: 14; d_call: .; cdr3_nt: TGCGCCAGCAGGGAGACCTCTGGGGCCAACGTCCTGACTTTC; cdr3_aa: CASRETSGANVLTF
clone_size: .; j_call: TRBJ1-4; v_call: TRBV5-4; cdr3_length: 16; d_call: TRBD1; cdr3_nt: TGTGCCAGCAGTCGAGGTGGGACAGGTGGAAATGAAAAACTGTTTTTT; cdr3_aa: CASSRGGTGGNEKLFF
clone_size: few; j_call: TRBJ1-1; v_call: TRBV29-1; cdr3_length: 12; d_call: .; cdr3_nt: TGCAGCGCCTTCACAGGGTCGAGGCGAGCTTTCTTT; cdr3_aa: CSAFTGSRRAFF
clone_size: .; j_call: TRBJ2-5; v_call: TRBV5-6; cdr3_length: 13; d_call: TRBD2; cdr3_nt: TGTGCCAGCAGCTTGCCGGGGGGAGAGACCCAGTACTTC; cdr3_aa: CASSLPGGETQYF
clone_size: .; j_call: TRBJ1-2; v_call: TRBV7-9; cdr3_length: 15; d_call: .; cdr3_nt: TGTGCCAGCAGCGATTTAGTGGGAACAGGCTATGGCTACACCTTC; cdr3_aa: CASSDLVGTGYGYTF
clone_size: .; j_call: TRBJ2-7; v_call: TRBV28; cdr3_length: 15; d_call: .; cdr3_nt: TGTGCCAGCAGTCCTACGGACTCACCATCCTACGAGCAGTACTTC; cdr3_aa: CASSPTDSPSYEQYF
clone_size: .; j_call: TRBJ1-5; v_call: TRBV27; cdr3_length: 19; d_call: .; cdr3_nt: TGTGCCAGCAGTCCGTTTATGGGATCGCAGGGGTTGGGCAATCAGCCCCAGCATTTT; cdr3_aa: CASSPFMGSQGLGNQPQHF
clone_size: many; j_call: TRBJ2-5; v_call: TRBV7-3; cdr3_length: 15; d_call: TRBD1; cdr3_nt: TGTGCCAGCAGCTACACAGGGGGCGCGCCAGAGACCCAGTACTTC; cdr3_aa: CASSYTGGAPETQYF
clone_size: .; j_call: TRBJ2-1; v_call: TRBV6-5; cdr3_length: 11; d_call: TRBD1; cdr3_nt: TGTGCCAGCGGTTGGGGACAGGGGCTATTCTTC; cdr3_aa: CASGWGQGLFF
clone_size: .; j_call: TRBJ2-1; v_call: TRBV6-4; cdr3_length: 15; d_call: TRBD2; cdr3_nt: TGTGCCAGCAGTGGGGTGGCTAGCGGGAGCCATGAGCAGTTCTTC; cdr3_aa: CASSGVASGSHEQFF
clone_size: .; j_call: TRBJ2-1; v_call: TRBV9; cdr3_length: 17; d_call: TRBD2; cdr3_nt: TGTGCCAGCAGCTCCCCCCCGGCGGGGGACTTTTTGTTTGAGCAGTTCTTC; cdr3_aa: CASSSPPAGDFLFEQFF
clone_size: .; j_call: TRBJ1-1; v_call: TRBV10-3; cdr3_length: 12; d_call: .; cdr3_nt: TGTGCCATCAAATCAGGGGACACTGAAGCTTTCTTT; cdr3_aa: CAIKSGDTEAFF
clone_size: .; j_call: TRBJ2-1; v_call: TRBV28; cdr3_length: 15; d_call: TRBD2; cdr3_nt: TGTGCCAGCAGTTTCACTAGCGGGAGCAGGGATGAGCAGTTCTTC; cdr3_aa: CASSFTSGSRDEQFF
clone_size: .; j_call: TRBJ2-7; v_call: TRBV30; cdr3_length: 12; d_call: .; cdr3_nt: TGTGCCTGGAGTGTTTACCAGAACGAGCAGTACTTC; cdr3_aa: CAWSVYQNEQYF
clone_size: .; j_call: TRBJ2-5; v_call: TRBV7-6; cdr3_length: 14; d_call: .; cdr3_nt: TGTGCCAGCAGCTTACGACAGATACAAGAGACCCAGTACTTC; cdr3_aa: CASSLRQIQETQYF
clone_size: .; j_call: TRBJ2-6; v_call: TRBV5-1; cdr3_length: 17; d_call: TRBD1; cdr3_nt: TGCGCCAGCAGCGGAACGGGACAGGTCTTTGGGGCCAACGTCCTGACTTTC; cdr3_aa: CASSGTGQVFGANVLTF
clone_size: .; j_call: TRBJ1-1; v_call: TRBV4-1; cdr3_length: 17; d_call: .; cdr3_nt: TGCGCCAGCAGCCAAGACCCCGGGACACAAAAAGGGACTGAAGCTTTCTTT; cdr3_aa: CASSQDPGTQKGTEAFF
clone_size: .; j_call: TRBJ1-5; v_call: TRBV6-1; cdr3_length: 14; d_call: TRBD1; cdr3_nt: TGTGCCAGCAGTGACCGGGACAGGGACCGGCCCCAGCATTTT; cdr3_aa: CASSDRDRDRPQHF
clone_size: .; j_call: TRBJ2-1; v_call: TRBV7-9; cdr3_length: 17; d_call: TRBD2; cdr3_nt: TGTGCCAGCAGCTTAATAAAGCGGGAGGGCCTTAGGAATGAGCAGTTCTTC; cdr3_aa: CASSLIKREGLRNEQFF